This TCR beta chain was sequenced during a study of early T cells in non-severe SARS-CoV-2 infection. In the study overall: Bulk RNA taken from unsorted whole blood was sequenced, leaving chains unpaired.

The junction had 4 bases not matched to a gene; V was cut back by 4 bases and J by 3 bases. The CDR3 sequence is 14 residues long. The germline V gene has CDR1 SGHNT and CDR2 YYREEE (reference sequence). Attachment of unique molecular identifiers to individual cDNA molecules was performed. TCRdb fed the 5' RACE reads into MiXCR, producing one record per CDR3 protein. The table lists approximately 47,000 distinct CDR3 sequences, around a tenth of them singletons. The chain links TRBV5-4 to TRBJ2-7; TRBD1 matches 10 bases. This sample comprised whole blood, obtained at baseline. The TCR was taken from an adult who was a healthcare worker with PCR-confirmed SARS-CoV-2 infection or an uninfected control (not recorded which). For the CDR3, the DNA is TGTGCCAGCAGCCCAGGACAGGGGGTCTACGAGCAGTACTTC. Amino acids: CASSPGQGVYEQYF.